Following are 18 T cell receptor beta chains from one sample sequenced in a study of blood T cell repertoires in COVID-19. Profiled with immunoSEQ multiplex PCR; TCRdb holds only in-frame clones, not every one. The data show approximately 190,000 clones, 80% to 90% seen once. Sequencing was carried out using peripheral blood. These receptors were taken from a human donor in a cohort sampled during active COVID-19.

CDR3 nucleotide sequence: TGTGCCAGCAGCGTAGAGCCAGCCCCAGAGCGTGGCTACACCTTC. It translates to CASSVEPAPERGYTF. The rearrangement joins TRBV9 to TRBJ1-2; D is unresolved. CDR3 length equals 15 residues. V lost 0 bases and J 7 bases, leaving 16 bases between the germline ends. Germline CDR1 SGDLS, CDR2 YYNGEE.

The V call is TRBV3-1 (or the pseudogene TRBV3-2), the J call TRBJ1-2; maybe TRBD1 (6 bases). Germline V gene lookup returns CDR1 LGHDT and CDR2 YNNKEL (reference sequence). The CDR3 totals 13 residues. Trimming shortened V by 2 bases and J by 5 bases, and 9 bases separated the two germline ends. Here the CDR3 DNA reads TGTGCCAGCAGCCAAAATCAGGGGTATGGCTACACCTTC. This sequence encodes CASSQNQGYGYTF.

This chain connects TRBV3-1 (or the pseudogene TRBV3-2) to TRBJ2-1, with 7 positions matching TRBD1. The CDR3 covers 13 residues. The germline CDR1 and CDR2 sequences are LGHDT and YNNKEL (reference sequence). V lost 3 bases and J lost 12; bases outside the gene matches: 8. In DNA, the CDR3 is TGTGCCAGCAGCCAGCCAAGGGGGCGCGGGCAGTTCTTC. This gives the protein CASSQPRGRGQFF.

The chain couples TRBV25-1 to TRBJ2-3; 8 bases are shared with TRBD2. The CDR3 is made up of 16 amino acids. Germline V lookup: CDR1 MGHDK, CDR2 SYGVNS. J was trimmed by 1 base and V by 2 bases; bases with no gene match: 5. The CDR3 DNA is TGTGCCAGCAGTGAAGGTTTAGCGGGACGCACAGATACGCAGTATTTT. Residues: CASSEGLAGRTDTQYF.

The chain employs TRBV28 and TRBJ2-5, with 7 bases that match TRBD2. Germline V lookup: CDR1 MDHEN, CDR2 SYDVKM. There are 11 residues in the CDR3. V was clipped by 8 bases and J by 8 bases; unmatched bases: 5. The CDR3 coding sequence is TGTGCCAGCGGCCCGGGACTAACCCAGTACTTC. Amino acids: CASGPGLTQYF.

The CDR3 reads CASSSRQGRRETQYF. DNA of the CDR3: TGTGCCAGCAGCTCCAGACAGGGTAGGAGAGAGACCCAGTACTTC. The chain carries TRBV7-9 and TRBJ2-5; 7 bases are a match to TRBD1. This CDR3 has 15 amino acids. J gave up 4 bases and V 4 bases, and 9 bases lay outside the gene matches. The germline CDR1 and CDR2 sequences are SEHNR and FQNEAQ (reference sequence).

This rearrangement joins TRBV30 to TRBJ1-5; D gene uncertain. Deletions cut 2 bases from V and 0 bases from J, with 5 bases between. The germline V gene has CDR1 GTSNPN and CDR2 SVGIG (reference sequence). CDR3 size: 13 residues. The CDR3 bases are TGTGCCTGGAGTCCAAATAGCAATCAGCCCCAGCATTTT. This sequence encodes CAWSPNSNQPQHF. The full variable domain, rest sourced from reference TRBV30 and TRBJ1-5, is SQTIHQWPATLVQPVGSPLSLECTVEGTSNPNLYWYRQAAGRGLQLLFYSVGIGQISSEVPQNLSASRPQDRQFILSSKKLLLSDSGFYLCAWSPNSNQPQHFGDGTRLSIL.

The chain recombines TRBV28 with TRBJ1-2; unclear D gene. This CDR3 is 13 amino acids long. V dropped 8 bases and J dropped 8 bases, with 18 bases sitting between them. CDR1 and CDR2 (germline): MDHEN, SYDVKM. The CDR3 coding sequence is TGTGCCAGCGCCCCCGGGAGCCGCGGGGGCTACACCTTC. It is translated as CASAPGSRGGYTF.

This chain connects TRBV19 to TRBJ1-3; D not certain. This CDR3 is 13 amino acids long. With 4 bases removed from V and 0 bases from J, the gap between germline ends came to 4 bases. Germline assignment: CDR1 LNHDA and CDR2 SQIVND (reference sequence). CDR3 in DNA: TGTGCCAGTAGTAAATACTCTGGAAACACCATATATTTT. Its protein is CASSKYSGNTIYF.

This chain joins TRBV7-9 and TRBJ1-2, with no clear D. Germline V gene data show CDR1 as SEHNR and CDR2 as FQNEAQ (reference sequence). The CDR3 is 19 amino acids. Trimming left V 1 base short and J 4 bases short, with 25 bases between. The CDR3 DNA is TGTGCCAGCAGCTTAGGTCGAGGGATGCAGACAAAGGGATTCTATGGCTACACCTTC. Its protein product is CASSLGRGMQTKGFYGYTF.

The chain links TRBV14 to TRBJ1-2, with a possible D match to TRBD1 (5 bases). Germline loops: CDR1 SGHDN, CDR2 FVKESK. The germline V and J ends were trimmed by 4 bases and 4 bases, with 19 bases remaining between them. The CDR3 consists of 16 residues. The CDR3 loop reads CASSLRRQGGAYGYTF. CDR3 DNA: TGTGCCAGCAGCCTAAGACGCCAGGGTGGGGCCTATGGCTACACCTTC.

V gene TRBV6-4 combines with J gene TRBJ2-7, with a possible D match to TRBD2 (6 bases). The CDR3 has 14 amino acids. Germline CDR1 MRHNA, CDR2 SNTAGT. Trimming removed 6 bases at V and 6 bases at J, with 18 bases between. CDR3 loop: CASRTGGRRAEQYV. Written as DNA, the CDR3 is TGTGCCAGCAGGACCGGGGGTCGGAGGGCCGAGCAGTACGTC.

This clone has a count of ten or more. The V call is TRBV7-9, the J call TRBJ1-3; D may be TRBD1 (6 bases). The CDR3 sequence is 12 residues long. Deletions cut 6 bases from V and 6 bases from J, with 9 bases between. Germline lookup yields CDR1 SEHNR and CDR2 FQNEAQ (reference sequence). CDR3 DNA: TGTGCCAGCAGATCAGGGGAAAACACCATATATTTT. Protein product: CASRSGENTIYF.

The genes are TRBV19 and TRBJ1-1, with a weak D call TRBD1 (6 bases). The CDR3 spans 15 residues. Germline lookup yields CDR1 LNHDA and CDR2 SQIVND (reference sequence). Trimming cost V 7 bases and J 1 base, with 16 bases left between them. CDR3 DNA: TGTGCCAGTAAGGGGGGGGTTACACAGAACACTGAAGCTTTCTTT. Translation gives CASKGGVTQNTEAFF.

This clone has just one count. The CDR3 DNA sequence: TGTGCCAGCAGCTGGGACAGGGAGTCCTATGGCTACACCTTC. Residues: CASSWDRESYGYTF. This sequence joins TRBV5-6 and TRBJ1-2; 9 nucleotides agree with TRBD1. The CDR3 contains 14 residues. The germline CDR1 and CDR2 sequences are SGHDT and YYEEEE. With V trimmed by 3 bases and J by 4 bases, 4 bases remained unmatched.

The chain is built from TRBV6-1 and TRBJ1-2; perhaps TRBD1 as D (6 bases). Trimming removed 0 bases at V and 4 bases at J, with 12 bases between. This CDR3 has 15 residues. Per germline, CDR1 MNHNS and CDR2 SASEGT. In nucleotides, the CDR3 is TGTGCCAGCAGTGAAGCATTTGGGACAACCTATGGCTACACCTTC. It translates to CASSEAFGTTYGYTF.

This chain joins TRBV7-9 and TRBJ1-6; 7 nucleotides agree with TRBD1. CDR3 length: 14 residues. Looked up from germline, CDR1 is SEHNR and CDR2 is FQNEAQ (reference sequence). After removal of 6 bases from V and 6 bases from J, the junction contained 5 bases not matched to a gene. CDR3 DNA sequence: TGTGCCAGCAGACCGACAGGGAGTAATTCACCCCTCCACTTT. Encoded protein: CASRPTGSNSPLHF.

The chain joins TRBV6-4 to TRBJ2-1, with D perhaps TRBD1 (6 bases). The ends were cut back, 0 bases at V and 9 bases at J, with 12 bases in the middle. Looked up from germline, CDR1 is MRHNA and CDR2 is SNTAGT. The CDR3 totals 14 residues. The CDR3 DNA sequence: TGTGCCAGCAGTGACTCATTGGGGGCATCTGAGCAGTTCTTC. Its protein is CASSDSLGASEQFF.